A selection of T cell receptor beta chains follows, all from one sample in a study of blood T cell repertoires in COVID-19. TCRdb's copy holds only in-frame clones and misses some; the assay was immunoSEQ multiplex PCR. The sample consists of 120,000 or so clones, roughly 89% of them appearing once. Sequences were obtained from peripheral blood. These receptors were obtained from a woman aged 60-70 years with COVID-19, enrolled during active disease. CDR3s include the opening cysteine and the closing phenylalanine or tryptophan. A D gene is named only where the DNA matches it firmly.

V gene	D gene	J gene	CDR3 DNA	CDR3 protein
TRBV6-2/TRBV6-3	-	TRBJ1-1	TGTGCCAGCAGTCCCCCACCACCCCGGGGGAACACTGAAGCTTTCTTT	CASSPPPPRGNTEAFF
TRBV7-3	-	TRBJ2-1	TGTGCCAGCAGCCCTCAGCCGCGGGGCAGTGAGCAGTTCTTC	CASSPQPRGSEQFF
TRBV5-1	-	TRBJ2-7	TGCGCCAGCAGCTTGAGGTCGGAGCCCTACGAGCAGTACTTC	CASSLRSEPYEQYF
TRBV4-1	-	TRBJ2-3	TGCGCCAGCAGCCGAAGGTTGGGTGATAGACAGGCGAGTCGCACAGATACGCAGTATTTT	CASSRRLGDRQASRTDTQYF
TRBV6-2/TRBV6-3	TRBD1	TRBJ2-7	TGTGCCAGCAGTTCCGAGGGGACAGGTTTCGAGCAGTACTTC	CASSSEGTGFEQYF
TRBV4-3	TRBD2	TRBJ2-2	TGCGCCAGCAGCCAAGGGATGAGCGGGGGCCAGTCCACCGGGGAGCTGTTTTTT	CASSQGMSGGQSTGELFF
TRBV29-1	-	TRBJ2-5	TGCAGCGTTGTTAGGGGGGGGACCCAGTACTTC	CSVVRGGTQYF
TRBV9	-	TRBJ2-3	TGTGCCAGCAGCGTTAGCGGATTGACAGATACGCAGTATTTT	CASSVSGLTDTQYF
TRBV10-3	-	TRBJ1-6	TGTGCCATGAGAACGCCGAGGGGGCCCCTCCACTTT	CAMRTPRGPLHF
TRBV19	-	TRBJ2-5	TGTGCCCTAGCCCGACGCGGGGGCCCCCAAGAGACCCAGTACTTC	CALARRGGPQETQYF
TRBV5-1	-	TRBJ2-7	TGCGCCAGCAGCTTGGTAACAGGGTTAATGGGCGAGCAGTACTTC	CASSLVTGLMGEQYF
TRBV5-1	-	TRBJ2-3	TGCGCCAGCAGCTTGGGGGTACGAGGTTGGACAGATACGCAGTATTTT	CASSLGVRGWTDTQYF
TRBV11-2	-	TRBJ1-1	TGTGCCAGCAGCTTAGTTTGGCAGAACACTGAAGCTTTCTTT	CASSLVWQNTEAFF